This TCR beta chain was recovered during a study of cytomegalovirus exposure and HLA in healthy donors. Amplification used 60 Vbeta primers and 13 Jbeta primers. Repertoires were generated with immunoSEQ multiplex PCR, while TCRdb's copy carries only in-frame clones and drops some. The repertoire has under 200,000 clones, roughly four fifths of them found once; the top ten carry 0.5%. The V end was cut by 4 bases, the J end by 0 bases, with 15 bases between. There are 16 residues in the CDR3. CDR1 is MGHRA, CDR2 YSYEKL, per germline. The gene calls are TRBV4-1 and TRBJ1-2; possibly TRBD1 for D (6 bases). The clonotype originates from a woman in her forties or fifties in good health and CMV-seronegative. Sequencing was done on a sample of PBMCs. The chain's CDR3 is CASSRGGGRTNYGYTF. CDR3 in DNA: TGCGCCAGCAGCCGAGGGGGAGGGCGAACTAACTATGGCTACACCTTC.